This T cell receptor beta chain was captured by sequencing in a study of regulatory T cells in long-lasting Graves disease (dated by TCRdb to the early 2020s). Concerning the study at large: Antithyroid drugs had been taken for less than 3 months by newly diagnosed Graves' disease patients. Persistent Graves' disease patients were compared with newly diagnosed Graves' disease patients by peripheral blood TCR sequencing and RNA sequencing. A total of 33 samples were covered by TCR sequencing, comprising some 13 persistent and around 20 newly diagnosed Graves' disease patients. The study was registered as a clinical trial and conducted in China.

Broad study findings and their caveats: Sequencing and analysis were limited to the TCR beta chain. TRBV28, TRBJ1-2 and TRBJ2-5 were preferentially used in persistent disease, while TRBV20-1 and TRBJ2-1 were favored in newly diagnosed disease. The authors acknowledged the small sample size as a limitation that may reduce accuracy. Lower TCR Shannon entropy and fewer highly expanded clones were observed in persistent Graves' disease patients than in newly diagnosed patients, which suggested clonal expansion. More public clonotypes were shared among persistent patients (under 3,000) than among newly diagnosed patients (more than 950). Peripheral blood alone was examined, since thyroid tissue, which constituted the primary lesion, could not be accessed.

The time point label of this sample denotes: newly diagnosed GD, antithyroid drugs for less than 3 months. RNA was extracted from PBMCs in TRIzol for both TCR sequencing and RNA sequencing. The diagnosis of Graves' disease was made according to American Thyroid Association guidelines. The patients came from an endocrinology department in Xi'an, China. From each patient, around 8.3 milliliters of peripheral blood was collected into an EDTA anticoagulant tube. PBMCs were isolated by Ficoll Paque Plus density gradient separation without further T cell sorting. An Agilent 2100 Bioanalyzer and agarose gel were used to check RNA quality, while a NanoDrop 2000 measured RNA concentration. CDR1 and CDR2 (LNHDA, SQIVND) derive from the germline V gene (reference sequence). The CDR3 numbers 18 residues from cysteine through phenylalanine. Only CDR3 DNA remains: 54 bases, in frame from the first base. Concerning this clonotype: Its target antigen remains unknown. No base quality values were provided; no much bigger clone lies one nucleotide off.

Receptor amplification or capture employed multiplex PCR. The instrument was an Illumina HiSeq 4000. CDR3 regions were amplified by Arm-PCR with iRepertoire HTBI primers to construct TCR beta libraries. PCR products were gel purified before sequencing. Per the original workflow: Gene usage analysis of CDR3 amino acid clonotypes used the approximately 56 TRBV and 14 to 15 TRBJ segments found across samples. COPE and FqMerger were used to merge filtered high-quality paired reads into contigs. BLAST was used to align contigs to IMGT TRBV, TRBD and TRBJ reference genes, and CDR3 was defined according to IMGT. Any clonotype with a frequency above 0.1% was counted as a highly expanded clone. Repertoire diversity was measured by Shannon entropy, and V-J evenness by the Gini coefficient. Public clonotypes were defined as clonotypes shared by more than one individual. The public reads were run again by TCRdb, first through fastp at Q25 and then through MiXCR, and only productive beta chains were kept. CDR3 protein duplicates are merged, each entry listing the most common genes and DNA. These V and J calls derive from TCRdb rather than the authors' analysis. Here the sample has roughly 220,000 distinct CDR3 sequences; 15% to 20% occur a single time. The top ten hold about 20% of the sample.

The source was peripheral blood mononuclear cells (PBMCs), collected at new diagnosis, from a patient treated with antithyroid drugs. The origin of this receptor is a female donor with Graves disease. The chain uses TRBV19 and TRBJ2-1, with 15 middle bases fitting TRBD2. The end of the DNA aligns better with TRBJ2-7, so the J call may be wrong. The CDR3 region reads CASSMVWTSGRAGYEQYF. The nucleotides are TGTGCCAGTAGTATGGTCTGGACTAGCGGGAGGGCCGGGTACGAGCAGTACTTC.